The 28 T cell receptor beta chains in this list originate from one sample, sequenced in a study of tumor-infiltrating lymphocytes in oesophageal squamous cell carcinoma. TCRdb analysed the PCR reads with MiXCR anew, one entry per CDR3 protein. The sample gives more than 10,000 distinct CDR3 sequences, 60% of which show up once; roughly 26% is in the top ten. Specimen: esophageal tumor tissue. The receptors stem from a female donor with esophageal squamous cell carcinoma.

The chain is built from TRBV11-1 and TRBJ2-4; D might be TRBD1 (6 bases). The J call may be incorrect, as the DNA end agrees better with TRBJ2-1. Germline V CDR1 and CDR2: SGHAT, FQDESV (reference sequence). The CDR3 extends over 14 amino acids. CDR3 coding DNA: TGTGCCAGCAGCTTTCGGGACACCTACAATGAGCAGTTCTTC. This translates into CASSFRDTYNEQFF.

The chain has TRBV28 and TRBJ2-4; no clear D gene. The closer fit of TRBJ2-7 to the DNA end suggests the J call may be wrong. Germline CDR1 and CDR2: MDHEN and SYDVKM. The CDR3 extends over 13 amino acids. CDR3 nucleotides: TGTGCCAGCAGTTTAACAGATTCCTACGAGCAGTACTTC. Translating it yields CASSLTDSYEQYF.

This rearrangement joins TRBV7-2 to TRBJ1-1; D not certain. TRBJ2-1 explains the end of the DNA better; the J call may be wrong. CDR1 is SGHTA and CDR2 is FQGNSA in the germline V gene. The CDR3 length is 19 residues. CDR3 in DNA: TGTGCCAGCAGCACGCAATCACCGTGGGAACAACGACCCTTCAATGAGCAGTTCTTC. It specifies CASSTQSPWEQRPFNEQFF.

The chain carries TRBV11-2 and TRBJ2-5; D not resolved. CDR1 and CDR2 (germline): SGHAT, FQNNGV. Trimming took off 1 base at V and 5 bases at J, with 11 bases between the two ends. The CDR3 spans 14 residues. CDR3 in amino acids: CASSLATIRETQYF. The CDR3 region has the DNA TGTGCCAGCAGCTTAGCAACGATCCGGGAGACCCAGTACTTC.

By frequency in the sample, this clonotype is medium-sized. The genes are TRBV10-1 and TRBJ2-1; perhaps TRBD1 as D (5 bases). There are 14 residues in the CDR3. V was trimmed by 2 bases and J by 8 bases, leaving 13 bases between them. Germline V gives CDR1 WNHNN, CDR2 SYGVQD (reference sequence). The CDR3 DNA is TGCGCCAGCAGTGAGGCCCAGGGTGAACATGAGCAGTTCTTC. This translates into CASSEAQGEHEQFF.

This clonotype came up once. The chain combines TRBV7-2 with TRBJ2-5; the D gene is possibly TRBD2 (6 bases). Germline V CDR1 and CDR2: SGHTA, FQGNSA. V was pared by 6 bases and J by 2 bases, with 19 bases between. The CDR3 sequence is 16 residues long. CDR3 coding DNA: TGTGCCAGCAGGATTGGGTTTACTAGCATACAAGAGACCCAGTACTTC. It translates to CASRIGFTSIQETQYF.

This clonotype was detected ten times or more. The chain links TRBV28 to TRBJ1-3; maybe TRBD1 (5 bases). The CDR3 has 13 residues. The V gene's germline CDR1 is MDHEN and CDR2 SYDVKM. Trimming took 6 bases from V and 7 from J, leaving 13 bases between them. The CDR3 region is CASRVRDVNTIYF. The CDR3 DNA follows: TGTGCCAGCAGGGTAAGGGACGTGAACACCATATATTTT. Together with reference TRBV28 and TRBJ1-3, the CDR3 gives the full variable domain: DVKVTQSSRYLVKRTGEKVFLECVQDMDHENMFWYRQDPGLGLRLIYFSYDVKMKEKGDIPEGYSVSREKKERFSLILESASTNQTSMYLCASRVRDVNTIYFGEGSWLTVV.

The V and J genes are TRBV11-2 and TRBJ2-1; D not certain. Gene TRBJ2-7 matches the end of the DNA better, so the J call may be wrong. Germline CDR1 reads SGHAT; CDR2 reads FQNNGV. The length of the CDR3 is 15 residues. In nucleotides, the CDR3 is TGTGCCAGCAGCTTAGAAGGGTATCCTTCCTACGAGCAGTACTTC. It yields the protein CASSLEGYPSYEQYF.

The V call is TRBV7-3, the J call TRBJ2-1; the match to TRBD2 covers 10 bases. Losses at the gene ends were 5 bases for V and 4 bases for J; bases not matched to a gene: 5. The CDR3 consists of 15 residues. Per the germline V gene, CDR1 is SGHTA and CDR2 is FQGTGA. CDR3 sequence: CASSPGTSAYNEQFF. The CDR3 DNA reads TGTGCCAGCAGCCCCGGGACTAGCGCGTACAATGAGCAGTTCTTC.

The chain employs TRBV7-2 and TRBJ2-1; D is undetermined. V gave up 1 base and J gave up 9 bases, with 7 bases separating them. Germline assignment: CDR1 SGHTA and CDR2 FQGNSA. This CDR3 is built from 12 residues. CDR3 sequence reads: CASSLGVVEQFF. The CDR3 bases are TGTGCCAGCAGCTTAGGAGTTGTTGAGCAGTTCTTC.

This chain links TRBV28 with TRBJ2-3; 9 bases are shared with TRBD2. The better agreement between TRBJ2-7 and the DNA end casts doubt on the J call. From germline, CDR1 is MDHEN and CDR2 SYDVKM. This CDR3 is 15 amino acids long. CDR3 nucleotides: TGTGCCAGCAGCTTGACTAGCGGCCCTCTGACCGAGCAGTACTTC. Its translation is CASSLTSGPLTEQYF.

This chain uses TRBV6-6 with TRBJ2-5; a possible D gene is TRBD1 (5 bases). The end of the DNA is better explained by TRBJ1-2, so the J call may be wrong. Looked up from germline, CDR1 is MNHNY and CDR2 is SVGAGI (reference sequence). The CDR3 is 13 amino acids. In DNA form, the CDR3 reads TGTGCCAGCAGTTACTCTGCAGGGAATGGCTACACCTTC. It codes for CASSYSAGNGYTF.

Regarding this clonotype: One end of the junction does not line up with germline, which may come from a read error. The chain recombines TRBV7-2 with TRBJ2-1; no firm D call. Per the germline V gene, CDR1 is SGHTA and CDR2 is FQGNSA. There are 14 residues in the CDR3. The CDR3 sequence: CASSLVTTNSPLHF. In DNA, the CDR3 is TGTGCCAGCAGCTTAGTCACCACCAATTCACCCCTCCACTTC. The full variable domain, with the rest looked up from reference TRBV7-2 and TRBJ2-1, is GAGVSQSPSNKVTEKGKDVELRCDPISGHTALYWYRQSLGQGLEFLIYFQGNSAPDKSGLPSDRFSAERTGGSVSTLTIQRTQQEDSAVYLCASSLVTTNSPLHFGPGTRLTVL.

A word on this clonotype: The CDR3 does not close with the conserved phenylalanine or tryptophan, likely indicating a read error. The DNA is omitted, as the CDR3 cannot be located on it reliably, and the CDR3 follows TCRdb's listing. The rearrangement links TRBV6-5 to TRBJ2-7; the table's D call, TRBD1, was not checked against the DNA. Germline CDR1 MNHEY, CDR2 SVGAGI. The CDR3 has 19 amino acids, counting both end residues. The CDR3 sequence is CASSYSMVLDPGDGYTFGS.

This clonotype is labeled medium-sized. The J gene is TRBJ2-3, the V gene TRBV11-2; TRBD1 matches 9 bases. Germline trimming cut 5 bases from V and 1 base from J; bases unmatched to any gene: 4. The CDR3 covers 15 residues. From germline, CDR1 is SGHAT and CDR2 FQNNGV. The CDR3 region has the DNA TGTGCCAGCAGCCGCGGGACAGGGCGCACAGATACGCAGTATTTT. This codes for CASSRGTGRTDTQYF.

The V and J genes are TRBV7-3 and TRBJ2-7; 8 bases match TRBD1. Gene TRBJ2-1 matches the end of the DNA better, so the J call may be wrong. The germline V gene encodes CDR1 SGHTA and CDR2 FQGTGA. There are 15 residues in the CDR3. This CDR3 reads CASSRAGQGYNEQFF. DNA of the CDR3: TGTGCCAGCAGCCGTGCAGGACAGGGTTACAATGAGCAGTTCTTC.

The V and J genes are TRBV7-8 and TRBJ2-5, with D hard to call. Gene TRBJ2-7 matches the end of the DNA better, so the J call may be wrong. The CDR3 extends over 11 amino acids. Germline assignment: CDR1 SGHVS and CDR2 FQNEAQ. CDR3: CASSPYYEQYF. CDR3 in DNA: TGTGCCAGCAGCCCCTACTACGAGCAGTACTTC.

V and J are TRBV7-2 and TRBJ1-1; possibly TRBD1 for D (5 bases). The CDR3 runs 16 residues. V was pared by 2 bases and J by 1 base, with 14 bases between. Germline V gene lookup returns CDR1 SGHTA and CDR2 FQGNSA. The CDR3 is CASSLSVGQGNTEAFF. The CDR3 region has the DNA TGTGCCAGCAGCTTATCAGTTGGTCAGGGGAACACTGAAGCTTTCTTT.

The V call is TRBV29-1, the J call TRBJ2-3; unclear D gene. V gave up 5 bases and J gave up 2 bases, with 5 bases separating them. CDR1 is SQVTM, CDR2 ANQGSEA, per germline. The CDR3 has 11 amino acids. The CDR3 region has the DNA TGCAGCGTTACCGACACAGATACGCAGTATTTT. Amino acid sequence: CSVTDTDTQYF.

Ten or more counts support this clonotype. It may be a read error: a sequence one base away is much more abundant. V gene TRBV11-2 combines with J gene TRBJ2-1; 7 bases align to TRBD2. The end of the DNA fits TRBJ2-7 better, so the J call may be wrong. CDR1 is SGHAT, CDR2 FQNNGV, per germline. The length of the CDR3 is 15 residues. The CDR3 reads CASSTRGSSYNEQYF. Written as DNA, the CDR3 is TGTGCCAGCAGCACCCGCGGGAGCTCCTACAATGAGCAGTACTTC.

This clonotype was observed a handful of times. V is TRBV7-3 and J is TRBJ2-1; D is unresolved. V was trimmed by 2 bases and J by 5 bases, leaving 7 bases between them. Germline V gene sequence: CDR1 SGHTA, CDR2 FQGTGA. This CDR3 is 13 amino acids long. The CDR3 spells CASSLSVDNEQFF. The CDR3 DNA is TGTGCCAGCAGCTTATCGGTGGACAATGAGCAGTTCTTC.

The chain uses TRBV7-8 and TRBJ2-7; either TRBD1 or TRBD2 may fit D (6 bases each). The J call may be incorrect, as the DNA end agrees better with TRBJ2-5. There are 15 residues in the CDR3. The germline V gene has CDR1 SGHVS and CDR2 FQNEAQ. The CDR3 bases are TGTGCCAGCAGCCCCCTAAGGGGGAGGCAAGAGACCCAGTACTTC. Translated, it gives CASSPLRGRQETQYF.

The CDR3: CASSPGAGTYNEQFF. The CDR3 DNA follows: TGTGCCAGCAGCCCCGGTGCGGGGACCTACAATGAGCAGTTCTTC. The rearrangement uses TRBV12-3 or TRBV12-4 and TRBJ2-1; weak D call: TRBD2 (6 bases). V lost 6 bases, J lost 2 bases, and 14 bases lay in between. The CDR3 spans 15 residues.

The V gene is TRBV7-6, the J gene TRBJ2-7; TRBD2 is a possible D gene (5 bases). CDR1 SGHVS and CDR2 FNYEAQ come from the germline V gene. The CDR3 length is 12 residues. V lost 4 bases, J lost 7 bases, and 11 bases lay in between. The CDR3 nucleotides are TGTGCCAGCAGCTCCCAAGAGGGAGAGCAGTACTTC. It yields the protein CASSSQEGEQYF.

The chain links TRBV6-1 to TRBJ2-3; TRBD1 matches 10 bases. The DNA end is a closer match to TRBJ2-7, so the J assignment may be wrong. From germline, CDR1 is MNHNS and CDR2 SASEGT. The CDR3 loop spans 15 amino acids. The CDR3 DNA sequence: TGTGCCAGCAGACCCGACAGGGGGCTCGGAGGAGAGCAGTACTTC. It is translated as CASRPDRGLGGEQYF.

This clonotype was seen at least ten times. Likely a read error: the CDR3 ends without its conserved phenylalanine or tryptophan. It is unclear where the CDR3 begins or ends on the DNA, so no DNA is shown, and the CDR3 is as TCRdb lists it. J is TRBJ2-7 and V is TRBV24-1; TRBD1 is taken as the D call from the table, unchecked against the DNA. CDR1 and CDR2 (germline): KGHDR, SFDVKD. Counting both end residues, the CDR3 totals 8 amino acids. CDR3 sequence reads: CATSDLNR.

The rearrangement links TRBV7-3 to TRBJ2-7, with TRBD1 matching over 7 bases. The J call may be mistaken, given a closer DNA end match to TRBJ2-1. Per germline, CDR1 SGHTA and CDR2 FQGTGA. The CDR3 is 12 residues long. The CDR3 sequence: CASSLPGTDQFF. DNA of the CDR3: TGTGCCAGCAGCTTACCTGGGACAGATCAGTTCTTC.

This clonotype was counted only a few times. Since a much larger clone is just one base distant, this may be a read error. V and J are TRBV28 and TRBJ2-5, with D unclear. The J call could be wrong; TRBJ2-1 is a better fit for the DNA end. The CDR3 contains 12 residues. The germline CDR1 and CDR2 sequences are MDHEN and SYDVKM. The CDR3 protein is CASSFPTYEQFF. The CDR3 nucleotides are TGTGCCAGCAGTTTCCCGACCTACGAGCAGTTCTTC.